Sequencing of this T cell receptor (beta chain) was carried out in a study of blood T cell repertoires in COVID-19. Study background: Researchers got acute and convalescent COVID-19 samples from the United States, Italy and Spain.

Measured with immunoSEQ multiplex PCR; TCRdb has only the in-frame clones, and not every one. There are tens of thousands of clones in the sample; about 90% occur only once, and under 25% lies in the top ten. This clone was seen once. The germline V gene encodes CDR1 WNHNN and CDR2 SYGVQD (reference sequence). J was trimmed by 6 bases and V by 6 bases; bases with no gene match: 11. The CDR3 sequence is 15 residues long. The chain combines TRBV10-1 with TRBJ1-2; TRBD1 agrees at 9 bases. The clonotype originates from a woman of 80 years or more with COVID-19, enrolled during active disease. Input material: peripheral blood. The CDR3 sequence is CASSADPQGADGYTF. For the CDR3, the DNA is TGCGCCAGCAGCGCAGATCCACAGGGGGCTGATGGCTACACCTTC.